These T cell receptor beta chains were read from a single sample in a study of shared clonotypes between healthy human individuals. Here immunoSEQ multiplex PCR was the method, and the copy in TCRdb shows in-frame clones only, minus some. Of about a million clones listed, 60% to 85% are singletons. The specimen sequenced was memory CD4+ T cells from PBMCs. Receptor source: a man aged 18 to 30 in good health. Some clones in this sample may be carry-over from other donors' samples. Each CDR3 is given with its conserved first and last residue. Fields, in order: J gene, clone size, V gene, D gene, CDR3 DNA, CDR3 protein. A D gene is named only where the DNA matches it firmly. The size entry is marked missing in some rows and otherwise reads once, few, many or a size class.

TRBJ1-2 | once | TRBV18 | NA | TGTGCCAGCTCACCCCCAGAAAGGATGAACTATGGCTACACCTTC | CASSPPERMNYGYTF
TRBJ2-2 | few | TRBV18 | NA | TGTGCCAGCTCACCTCAGGGGTGGGCGAACACCGGGGAGCTGTTTTTT | CASSPQGWANTGELFF
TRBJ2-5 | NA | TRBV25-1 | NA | TGTGCCAGCAGTGACAGAGAAGAAGAGACCCAGTACTTC | CASSDREEETQYF
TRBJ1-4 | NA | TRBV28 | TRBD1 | TGTGCCAGCAGTCCCGAGGACAGGGATGATGAAAAACTGTTTTTT | CASSPEDRDDEKLFF
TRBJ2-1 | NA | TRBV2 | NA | TGTGCCAGCAGTAGCGGGCCCTACAATGAGCAGTTCTTC | CASSSGPYNEQFF
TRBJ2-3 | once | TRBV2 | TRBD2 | TGTGCCAGCAGACTCACTAGCGGGAGGTCTTTTAGCACAGATACGCAGTATTTT | CASRLTSGRSFSTDTQYF
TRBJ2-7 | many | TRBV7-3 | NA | TGTGCCAGCAGCCCCGACAGGTCGAACGAGCAGTACTTC | CASSPDRSNEQYF
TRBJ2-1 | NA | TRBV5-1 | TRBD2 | TGCGCCAGCAGCTTACTAGCGGGGGAATACAATGAGCAGTTCTTC | CASSLLAGEYNEQFF
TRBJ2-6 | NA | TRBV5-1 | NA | TGCGCCAGCAGCTCAGGACAGTCTGGGGCCAACGTCCTGACTTTC | CASSSGQSGANVLTF
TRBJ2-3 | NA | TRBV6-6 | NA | TGTGCCAGCAGACTCACCCGGGACTTGGGATATGATACGCAGTATTTT | CASRLTRDLGYDTQYF
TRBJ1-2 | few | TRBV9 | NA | TGTGCCAGCGGGGTTCACTATGGCTACACCTTC | CASGVHYGYTF